The present entry profiles one TCR beta chain with its context. Its antigen is currently unknown. Researchers ran the assay at a deep level. Here immunoSEQ multiplex PCR was the method, and the copy in TCRdb shows in-frame clones only, minus some. The sample yields roughly 2 million clones, roughly 94% seen once. This record belongs to a study of shared clonotypes between healthy human individuals. Regarding the study as a whole: A limitation of the genetic and exposure-history diversity represented arose from few donors.

Terminally differentiated effector memory CD45RA+ cells were excluded by CCR7 positive selection of CD45RO-negative cells. The specimen sequenced was naive CD8+ T cells sorted from blood. This TCR was recovered from a man aged 18 to 30 in good health.

The CDR3 DNA reads as TGTGCCACCAGCAGAGATCGGACGGGGGACACTGAAGCTTTCTTT. Translating it yields CATSRDRTGDTEAFF. This sequence joins TRBV15 and TRBJ1-1; D is perhaps TRBD1 (5 bases). Germline CDR1 reads LNHNV; CDR2 reads YYDKDF (reference sequence). V lost 0 bases to trimming and J lost 3 bases, with 11 bases between them. There are 15 residues in the CDR3. Full variable domain (rest looked up from reference TRBV15 and TRBJ1-1): DAMVIQNPRYQVTQFGKPVTLSCSQTLNHNVMYWYQQKSSQAPKLLFHYYDKDFNNEADTPDNFQSRRPNTSFCFLDIRSPGLGDTAMYLCATSRDRTGDTEAFFGQGTRLTVV.